The 23 T cell receptor beta chains below all came from one sample that was sequenced in a study of CD8+ T cells in alopecia areata. Extracted from the samples, RNA was reverse transcribed into cDNA to serve as the sequencing template. Only in-frame clones appear in the TCRdb table, and some are missing; sequencing was by immunoSEQ multiplex PCR. The sample yields 100,000 to 150,000 clones, about 57% seen once. The source material was CD4+ T cells sorted from blood, sampled at week 0. The source is a human donor with alopecia areata.

This clone was observed a handful of times. The chain uses TRBV29-1 and TRBJ2-5, with 10 positions matching TRBD1. The V gene end was trimmed by 6 bases and the J gene end by 5 bases; junction bases not matched to a gene: 6. CDR1 and CDR2 (germline): SQVTM, ANQGSEA. This CDR3 region has 13 residues. Written as DNA, the CDR3 is TGCAGCGTACGACAGGGGGCTAGTGAGACCCAGTACTTC. Translated, it gives CSVRQGASETQYF.

This chain uses TRBV6-5 with TRBJ1-5, with D uncertain. Germline V gene lookup returns CDR1 MNHEY and CDR2 SVGAGI. The V end lost 8 bases, the J end lost 6 bases, and 8 bases lay between the germline ends. This CDR3 is 11 amino acids long. The CDR3 here is CASGNSQPQHF. In DNA form, the CDR3 reads TGTGCCAGCGGGAACAGTCAGCCCCAGCATTTT.

This clone was counted only a few times. The chain recombines TRBV29-1 with TRBJ1-1; 7 positions match TRBD1. In germline, CDR1 is SQVTM, CDR2 ANQGSEA. This CDR3 comprises 12 residues. Unmatched junction bases numbered 2, after V lost 7 bases and J lost 0 bases. The CDR3 sequence is CSAGGMNTEAFF. The CDR3 bases are TGCAGCGCAGGGGGTATGAACACTGAAGCTTTCTTT.

Of note for this clone: Sequence at one end of the junction differs from germline and may be a read error. The gene calls are TRBV29-1 and TRBJ1-1; D gene uncertain. The germline V gene has CDR1 SQVTM and CDR2 ANQGSEA. This CDR3 contains 11 residues. The CDR3 coding sequence is TGCAGCGTTGATAGAGGGTCTGAGGCTTTCTTT. It encodes CSVDRGSEAFF. Combining the CDR3 with reference TRBV29-1 and TRBJ1-1 gives the whole variable domain SAVISQKPSRDICQRGTSLTIQCQVDSQVTMMFWYRQQPGQSLTLIATANQGSEATYESGFVIDKFPISRPNLTFSTLTVSNMSPEDSSIYLCSVDRGSEAFFGQGTRLTVV.

The gene calls are TRBV12-5 and TRBJ2-7, with TRBD2 identical over 9 bases. Germline lookup yields CDR1 LGHNT and CDR2 FRNRAP. The CDR3 is 15 residues long. V lost 5 bases, J lost 1 base, and 6 bases stayed unmatched. This CDR3 is CASGGSGGASYEQYF. In nucleotides, the CDR3 is TGTGCTAGTGGTGGTAGCGGGGGAGCTTCCTACGAGCAGTACTTC.

This clone was counted a few times. The chain carries TRBV7-9 and TRBJ1-6; tentative D call: TRBD1 (6 bases). Deletions cut 0 bases from V and 7 bases from J, with 10 bases between. Germline lookup yields CDR1 SEHNR and CDR2 FQNEAQ (reference sequence). This CDR3 comprises 15 residues. Written as DNA, the CDR3 is TGTGCCAGCAGCTTAGCCACAGGGACGAATTCACCCCTCCACTTT. Its protein product is CASSLATGTNSPLHF.

The V call is TRBV5-1, the J call TRBJ1-1, with 8 bases that match TRBD1. The junction had 15 bases not matched to a gene; V was cut back by 7 bases and J by 7 bases. Germline-derived CDR1 and CDR2 are SGHRS and YFSETQ. The CDR3 runs to 15 residues. CDR3 DNA: TGCGCCAGCGGAGGGACAGGAGGGCCTATTGATGAAGCTTTCTTT. Amino acids: CASGGTGGPIDEAFF.

This clone was seen only a few times. J is TRBJ2-1 and V is TRBV10-3; 11 bases match TRBD1. From germline, CDR1 is ENHRY and CDR2 SYGVKD. V trimming: 7 bases; J trimming: 6 bases; junction bases outside the gene matches: 8. The CDR3 totals 15 residues. The CDR3 nucleotides read TGTGCCATCACCATAGGACAGGGGGCAGTCAATGAGCAGTTCTTC. Translated: CAITIGQGAVNEQFF.

The chain links TRBV4-1 to TRBJ2-3; 7 nucleotides match TRBD1. The germline CDR1 and CDR2 sequences are MGHRA and YSYEKL. After removal of 3 bases from V and 3 bases from J, the junction contained 9 bases not matched to a gene. The CDR3 totals 16 residues. The CDR3 is CASSHAGGESTDTQYF. Written as DNA, the CDR3 is TGCGCCAGCAGCCATGCAGGGGGAGAGTCGACAGATACGCAGTATTTT.

This chain connects TRBV7-6 to TRBJ2-1; the D gene is possibly TRBD2 (6 bases). The CDR3 has 15 amino acids. Germline values: CDR1 SGHVS, CDR2 FNYEAQ. V was trimmed by 4 bases and J by 2 bases, leaving 12 bases between them. Written as DNA, the CDR3 is TGTGCCAGCAGCTCTCTCGGGGGAACCTACAATGAGCAGTTCTTC. Amino acids: CASSSLGGTYNEQFF.

This clone came up a few times. V usage is TRBV7-9 and J usage is TRBJ1-1, with 7 bases that match TRBD1. The J segment lost 1 base and the V segment lost 4 bases, leaving 3 bases of the junction unmatched. Germline V gene lookup returns CDR1 SEHNR and CDR2 FQNEAQ (reference sequence). This CDR3 spans 14 amino acids. As DNA, the CDR3 is TGTGCCAGCAGCTCCTACAGGGGGAACACTGAAGCTTTCTTT. It translates to CASSSYRGNTEAFF.

This clone was counted between two and nine times. The chain links TRBV2 to TRBJ1-2; 7 nucleotides line up with TRBD1. In germline, CDR1 is SNHLY, CDR2 FYNNEI. This CDR3 has 15 amino acids. Trimming removed 5 bases from V and 4 bases from J; junction bases left unmatched: 10. This CDR3 reads CASSSNRGTGYGYTF. The CDR3 DNA reads TGTGCCAGCAGTTCGAACAGGGGCACTGGCTATGGCTACACCTTC.

This chain links TRBV7-9 with TRBJ1-1; D unclear. CDR1 SEHNR and CDR2 FQNEAQ come from the germline V gene (reference sequence). V lost 6 bases and J 1 base, leaving 9 bases between the germline ends. The CDR3 is made up of 13 amino acids. The CDR3 here is CASSRGTNTEAFF. CDR3 sequence (DNA): TGTGCCAGCAGTCGAGGAACGAACACTGAAGCTTTCTTT. Full variable domain (remainder filled in from reference TRBV7-9 and TRBJ1-1): DTGVSQNPRHKITKRGQNVTFRCDPISEHNRLYWYRQTLGQGPEFLTYFQNEAQLEKSRLLSDRFSAERPKGSFSTLEIQRTEQGDSAMYLCASSRGTNTEAFFGQGTRLTVV.

The chain links TRBV7-2 to TRBJ2-5; perhaps TRBD2 as D (6 bases). The V end was cut by 3 bases, the J end by 5 bases, with 19 bases between. This CDR3 region has 16 residues. Looked up from germline, CDR1 is SGHTA and CDR2 is FQGNSA. CDR3 coding DNA: TGTGCCAGCAGCTTGAGGTTTATGGGGGGTGAGGAGACCCAGTACTTC. It yields the protein CASSLRFMGGEETQYF.

This clone was detected a few times. The gene calls are TRBV9 and TRBJ2-1, with 13 nucleotides matching TRBD2. V shed 4 bases, J shed 7 bases, and the junction held 14 bases outside the gene matches. Germline V gene lookup returns CDR1 SGDLS and CDR2 YYNGEE. This CDR3 is 18 amino acids long. In DNA, the CDR3 is TGTGCCAGCAGCCTTGGCACTAGCGGGAGGGTTTGGGGGAATGAGCAGTTCTTC. It yields the protein CASSLGTSGRVWGNEQFF. The full variable domain, its missing parts supplied by reference TRBV9 and TRBJ2-1, is DSGVTQTPKHLITATGQRVTLRCSPRSGDLSVYWYQQSLDQGLQFLIQYYNGEERAKGNILERFSAQQFPDLHSELNLSSLELGDSALYFCASSLGTSGRVWGNEQFFGPGTRLTVL.

This clone was counted a single time. The rearrangement joins TRBV2 to TRBJ1-4; no definite D call. Trimming pared 2 bases from V and 2 bases from J, leaving 0 bases between. The V gene's germline CDR1 is SNHLY and CDR2 FYNNEI. The CDR3 length is 12 residues. The CDR3: CASSETNEKLFF. In DNA, the CDR3 is TGTGCCAGCAGTGAAACTAATGAAAAACTGTTTTTT. The complete variable domain, with remaining parts taken from reference TRBV2 and TRBJ1-4, reads EPEVTQTPSHQVTQMGQEVILRCVPISNHLYFYWYRQILGQKVEFLVSFYNNEISEKSEIFDDQFSVERPDGSNFTLKIRSTKLEDSAMYFCASSETNEKLFFGSGTQLSVL.

This clone was seen a handful of times. This rearrangement joins TRBV7-9 to TRBJ2-3; 10 nucleotides align to TRBD2. The CDR3 is made up of 13 amino acids. V was pared by 5 bases and J by 11 bases, with 7 bases of the junction left unmatched. Germline V gene sequence: CDR1 SEHNR, CDR2 FQNEAQ (reference sequence). In DNA, the CDR3 is TGTGCCAGCAGCCTCGGACTAGCGGCCGAGCAGTATTTT. It encodes CASSLGLAAEQYF.

This sequence joins TRBV5-4 and TRBJ2-5, with a weak D call TRBD1 (6 bases). The V gene's germline CDR1 is SGHNT and CDR2 YYREEE (reference sequence). The CDR3 sequence is 15 residues long. Trimming took 0 bases from V and 2 from J, leaving 11 bases between them. The CDR3 sequence: CASSLGGTIQETQYF. The CDR3, as DNA: TGTGCCAGCAGCTTGGGTGGGACAATTCAAGAGACCCAGTACTTC.

This clone was counted a few times. This sequence joins TRBV5-6 and TRBJ2-3; no clear D gene. From germline, CDR1 is SGHDT and CDR2 YYEEEE. Deletions cut 4 bases from V and 4 bases from J, with 13 bases between. CDR3 size: 14 residues. CDR3 in amino acids: CASSPGPAADTQYF. DNA of the CDR3: TGTGCCAGCAGCCCTGGTCCGGCGGCAGATACGCAGTATTTT.

The chain recombines TRBV18 with TRBJ2-7; either TRBD1 or TRBD2 may supply D (5 bases each). The germline gives CDR1 KGHSH, CDR2 LQKENI. The CDR3 covers 14 residues. V was clipped by 4 bases and J by 0 bases, with 10 bases between them. CDR3 sequence reads: CASSQKRGSYEQYF. DNA for the CDR3: TGTGCCAGCTCACAGAAGAGGGGCTCCTACGAGCAGTACTTC.

The CDR3: CASINPGQGKSGANVLTF. Here the CDR3 DNA reads TGTGCCAGTATCAATCCTGGACAGGGTAAATCTGGGGCCAACGTCCTGACTTTC. This chain connects TRBV19 to TRBJ2-6, with TRBD1 matching 8 bases. V was clipped by 7 bases and J by 1 base; unmatched bases: 12. The CDR3 covers 18 residues. The germline V gene has CDR1 LNHDA and CDR2 SQIVND (reference sequence).

The V and J genes are TRBV4-3 and TRBJ1-2; tentatively, D is TRBD1 (5 bases). V gave up 0 bases and J gave up 4 bases, with 12 bases separating them. Looked up from germline, CDR1 is LGHNA and CDR2 is YSLEER. The CDR3 runs 15 residues. CDR3 residues: CASSQDGGEAYGYTF. In DNA, the CDR3 is TGCGCCAGCAGCCAAGATGGGGGGGAGGCCTATGGCTACACCTTC.

The rearrangement joins TRBV7-2 to TRBJ1-2; D remains unclear. The CDR3 has 13 amino acids. Germline V gene data show CDR1 as SGHTA and CDR2 as FQGNSA. V lost 1 base and J lost 2, with 5 bases in between. The CDR3 is CASSLGPNYGYTF. The DNA for the CDR3 is TGTGCCAGCAGCTTAGGCCCGAACTATGGCTACACCTTC.